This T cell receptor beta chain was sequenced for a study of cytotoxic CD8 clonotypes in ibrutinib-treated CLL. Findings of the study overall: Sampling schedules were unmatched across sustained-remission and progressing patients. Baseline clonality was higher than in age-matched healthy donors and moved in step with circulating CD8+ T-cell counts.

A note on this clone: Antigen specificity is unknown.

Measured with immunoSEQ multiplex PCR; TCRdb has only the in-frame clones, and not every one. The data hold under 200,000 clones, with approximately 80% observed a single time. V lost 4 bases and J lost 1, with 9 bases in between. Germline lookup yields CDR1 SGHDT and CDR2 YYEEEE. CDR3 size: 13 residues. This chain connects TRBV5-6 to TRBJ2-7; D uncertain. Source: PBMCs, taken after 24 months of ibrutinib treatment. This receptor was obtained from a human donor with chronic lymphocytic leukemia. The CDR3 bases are TGTGCCAGCAGCCGGGCCCCGTCCTACGAGCAGTACTTC. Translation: CASSRAPSYEQYF.